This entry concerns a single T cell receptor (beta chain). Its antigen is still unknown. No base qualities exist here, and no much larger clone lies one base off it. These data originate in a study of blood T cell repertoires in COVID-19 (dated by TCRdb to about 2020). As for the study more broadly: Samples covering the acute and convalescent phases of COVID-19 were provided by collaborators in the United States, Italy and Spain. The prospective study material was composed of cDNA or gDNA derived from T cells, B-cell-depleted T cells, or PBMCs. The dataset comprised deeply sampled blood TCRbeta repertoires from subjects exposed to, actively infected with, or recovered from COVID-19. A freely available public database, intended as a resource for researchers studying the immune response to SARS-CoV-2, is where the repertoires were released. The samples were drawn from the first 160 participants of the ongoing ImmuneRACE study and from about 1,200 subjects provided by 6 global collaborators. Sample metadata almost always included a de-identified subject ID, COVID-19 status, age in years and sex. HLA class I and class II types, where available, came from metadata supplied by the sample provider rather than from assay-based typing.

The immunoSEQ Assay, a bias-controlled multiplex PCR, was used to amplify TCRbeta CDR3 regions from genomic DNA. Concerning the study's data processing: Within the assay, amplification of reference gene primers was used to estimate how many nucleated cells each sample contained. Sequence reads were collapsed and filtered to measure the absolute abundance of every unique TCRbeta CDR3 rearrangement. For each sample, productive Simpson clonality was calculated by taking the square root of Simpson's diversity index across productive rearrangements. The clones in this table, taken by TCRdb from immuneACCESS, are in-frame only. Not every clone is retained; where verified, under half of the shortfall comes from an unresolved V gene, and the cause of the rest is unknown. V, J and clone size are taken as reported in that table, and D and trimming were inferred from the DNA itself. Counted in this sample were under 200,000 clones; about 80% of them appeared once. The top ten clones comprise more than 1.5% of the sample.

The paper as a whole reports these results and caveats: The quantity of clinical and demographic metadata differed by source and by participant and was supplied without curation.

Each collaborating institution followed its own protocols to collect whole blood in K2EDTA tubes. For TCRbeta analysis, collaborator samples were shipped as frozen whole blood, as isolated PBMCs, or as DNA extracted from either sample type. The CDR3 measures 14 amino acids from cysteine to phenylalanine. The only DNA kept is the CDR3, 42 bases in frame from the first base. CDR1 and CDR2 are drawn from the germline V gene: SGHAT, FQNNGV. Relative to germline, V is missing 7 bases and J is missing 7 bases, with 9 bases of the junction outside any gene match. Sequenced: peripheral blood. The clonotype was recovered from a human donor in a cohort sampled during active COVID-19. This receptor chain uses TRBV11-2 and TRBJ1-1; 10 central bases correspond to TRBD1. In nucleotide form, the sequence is TGTGCCAGCAACTCTAGGGACAGGGGAAATGAAGCTTTCTTT. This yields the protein CASNSRDRGNEAFF. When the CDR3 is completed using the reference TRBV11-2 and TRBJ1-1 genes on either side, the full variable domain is EAGVAQSPRYKIIEKRQSVAFWCNPISGHATLYWYQQILGQGPKLLIQFQNNGVVDDSQLPKDRFSAERLKGVDSTLKIQPAKLEDSAVYLCASNSRDRGNEAFFGQGTRLTVV.